The 26 T cell receptor beta chains presented below share a single source sample, sequenced in a study of graft-versus-host responses after intestinal transplantation. Antigens for these TCRs are unknown. TCRdb's table, derived via immunoSEQ multiplex PCR, lists solely in-frame clones and lacks some. Among some 120,000 clones listed, more than 80% were seen once. Sequenced material: unstimulated CD4+ T cells sorted from spleen or lymph node cells, taken before transplant. These receptors all come from a human donor who was the organ donor for an intestinal transplant.

The chain carries TRBV7-9 and TRBJ2-7; TRBD2 might be the D (6 bases). The CDR3 contains 18 residues. V was trimmed by 2 bases and J by 1 base, leaving 21 bases between them. Germline V gene data show CDR1 as SEHNR and CDR2 as FQNEAQ (reference sequence). The DNA for the CDR3 is TGTGCCAGCAGCTTACCCACGCGCCCCGGGGGATCGTCCTACGAGCAGTACTTC. This gives the protein CASSLPTRPGGSSYEQYF. The complete variable domain, with remaining parts taken from reference TRBV7-9 and TRBJ2-7, reads DTGVSQNPRHKITKRGQNVTFRCDPISEHNRLYWYRQTLGQGPEFLTYFQNEAQLEKSRLLSDRFSAERPKGSFSTLEIQRTEQGDSAMYLCASSLPTRPGGSSYEQYFGPGTRLTVT.

CDR3 in amino acids: CASSFGQSAGELFF. CDR3 coding DNA: TGTGCCAGCAGCTTTGGGCAGAGCGCCGGGGAGCTGTTTTTT. This chain joins TRBV7-6 and TRBJ2-2; D remains unclear. CDR1 and CDR2 (germline): SGHVS, FNYEAQ. Trimming removed 3 bases at V and 6 bases at J, with 11 bases between. This CDR3 contains 14 residues.

V usage is TRBV11-2 and J usage is TRBJ1-2, with 7 bases fitting TRBD1. The germline V gene encodes CDR1 SGHAT and CDR2 FQNNGV. This CDR3 has 14 residues. The ends lost 1 base at V and 5 bases at J; junction bases unmatched: 4. The CDR3 spells CASSLGQGGYGYTF. For the CDR3, the DNA is TGTGCCAGCAGCTTAGGACAGGGAGGTTATGGCTACACCTTC.

This clone was detected once. In nucleotides, the CDR3 is TGTGCCAGTAGTATCGGTGGGAGGGCCGGGGAGCTGTTTTTT. It yields the protein CASSIGGRAGELFF. The V and J genes are TRBV19 and TRBJ2-2, with TRBD2 matching over 7 bases. Germline V gives CDR1 LNHDA, CDR2 SQIVND (reference sequence). This CDR3 spans 14 amino acids. The junction had 4 bases not matched to a gene; V was cut back by 3 bases and J by 6 bases.

V gene TRBV25-1 combines with J gene TRBJ1-2; weak D call: TRBD1 (5 bases). The CDR3 sequence is 13 residues long. Trimming took 8 bases from V and 0 from J, leaving 10 bases between them. In germline, CDR1 is MGHDK, CDR2 SYGVNS. CDR3 loop: CASRDSSNYGYTF. CDR3 nucleotide sequence: TGTGCCAGCCGAGACAGCTCTAACTATGGCTACACCTTC.

CDR3 DNA: TGTGCCAGTAGTAGTCCGGGACAGGGATTAAATGAGCAGTTCTTC. It codes for CASSSPGQGLNEQFF. The chain carries TRBV19 and TRBJ2-1; 9 bases align to TRBD1. J lost 7 bases, V lost 4 bases, and 8 bases had no gene match. The germline gives CDR1 LNHDA, CDR2 SQIVND (reference sequence). The CDR3 has 15 residues. Full variable domain (outside the CDR3, taken from reference TRBV19 and TRBJ2-1): DGGITQSPKYLFRKEGQNVTLSCEQNLNHDAMYWYRQDPGQGLRLIYYSQIVNDFQKGDIAEGYSVSREKKESFPLTVTSAQKNPTAFYLCASSSPGQGLNEQFFGPGTRLTVL.

The J gene is TRBJ1-2, the V gene TRBV20-1, with TRBD1 as a possible D gene (5 bases). CDR3 size: 11 residues. Germline V gene sequence: CDR1 DFQATT, CDR2 SNEGSKA (reference sequence). Trimming removed 2 bases from V and 5 bases from J, with 6 bases in between. The CDR3 sequence is CSARKGYGYTF. The CDR3 DNA sequence: TGCAGTGCTAGAAAGGGGTATGGCTACACCTTC.

The chain recombines TRBV29-1 with TRBJ2-7; D is undetermined. The germline V gene encodes CDR1 SQVTM and CDR2 ANQGSEA. The CDR3 is 13 amino acids. Trimming took off 6 bases at V and 2 bases at J, with 14 bases between the two ends. The CDR3 DNA reads as TGCAGCGTCGCCGACTTTGGGACCTACGAGCAGTACTTC. It translates to CSVADFGTYEQYF.

This chain links TRBV5-1 with TRBJ2-2; D is possibly TRBD1 (6 bases). V was cut by 4 bases and J by 3 bases, with 19 bases left in between. The CDR3 has 17 residues. The germline V gene encodes CDR1 SGHRS and CDR2 YFSETQ. The CDR3 nucleotides read TGCGCCAGCAGCCAAGGGCGGACAGATATGTACACCGGGGAGCTGTTTTTT. It codes for CASSQGRTDMYTGELFF.

V is TRBV12-5 and J is TRBJ2-1; D unresolved. CDR3 length equals 11 residues. CDR1 is LGHNT and CDR2 is FRNRAP in the germline V gene. V was clipped by 4 bases and J by 10 bases, with 8 bases between them. Written as DNA, the CDR3 is TGTGCTAGTGGTTCGCCGGCCGAGCAGTTCTTC. It translates to CASGSPAEQFF.

This clone was detected only once. The V and J genes are TRBV7-9 and TRBJ2-1; 8 bases match TRBD2. V lost 4 bases to trimming and J lost 4 bases; unmatched junction nucleotides: 9. The germline V gene encodes CDR1 SEHNR and CDR2 FQNEAQ (reference sequence). The CDR3 contains 16 residues. CDR3 loop: CASSSPTTSEYNEQFF. The CDR3 region has the DNA TGTGCCAGCAGCTCCCCTACGACTAGCGAGTACAATGAGCAGTTCTTC.

The chain combines TRBV9 with TRBJ1-1; D is ambiguous. This CDR3 is 13 amino acids long. Trimming left V 4 bases short and J 1 base short, with 8 bases between. The V gene's germline CDR1 is SGDLS and CDR2 YYNGEE. The CDR3 is CASSSPPNTEAFF. CDR3 in DNA: TGTGCCAGCAGCTCACCTCCGAACACTGAAGCTTTCTTT.

V and J are TRBV4-2 and TRBJ2-6; D gene uncertain. V was shortened by 0 bases and J by 4 bases, with 10 bases between the two germline ends. CDR3 length equals 16 residues. The germline CDR1 and CDR2 sequences are LGHNA and YNFKEQ. CDR3 amino acids: CASSQEPGSGANVLTF. Written as DNA, the CDR3 is TGTGCCAGCAGCCAAGAGCCCGGGTCAGGGGCCAACGTCCTGACTTTC.

The chain uses TRBV7-2 and TRBJ2-1, with 9 bases aligning to TRBD2. CDR1 and CDR2 from the germline V gene are SGHTA and FQGNSA. With V trimmed by 5 bases and J by 3 bases, 5 bases remained unmatched. CDR3 length equals 15 residues. CDR3 protein: CASSQAGGLYNEQFF. CDR3 bases: TGTGCCAGCAGCCAAGCGGGAGGCCTCTACAATGAGCAGTTCTTC.

The chain recombines TRBV30 with TRBJ1-4; D is undetermined. V was clipped by 8 bases and J by 5 bases, with 15 bases between them. The CDR3 is made up of 13 amino acids. The germline CDR1 and CDR2 sequences are GTSNPN and SVGIG (reference sequence). The CDR3 sequence is CAHNSLPNEKLFF. The CDR3 coding sequence is TGTGCCCACAATTCTCTTCCGAATGAAAAACTGTTTTTT.

The V gene is TRBV5-1, the J gene TRBJ2-2, with a possible D match to TRBD2 (6 bases). V lost 7 bases and J 3 bases, leaving 19 bases between the germline ends. The germline CDR1 and CDR2 sequences are SGHRS and YFSETQ. The CDR3 runs 16 residues. CDR3 DNA: TGCGCCAGCGAACCCGCCGGGGGAGGTGACACCGGGGAGCTGTTTTTT. Protein product: CASEPAGGGDTGELFF.

The rearrangement links TRBV10-3 to TRBJ2-2; TRBD2 might be the D (6 bases). Germline CDR1 ENHRY, CDR2 SYGVKD. The CDR3 consists of 14 residues. V lost 8 bases and J lost 6, with 16 bases in between. The CDR3 reads CAISDGSSAGELFF. CDR3 in DNA: TGTGCCATCTCGGACGGGAGCTCGGCCGGGGAGCTGTTTTTT.

The genes are TRBV28 and TRBJ2-7; a possible D gene is TRBD2 (5 bases). The length of the CDR3 is 14 residues. Trimming shortened V by 6 bases and J by 9 bases, and 21 bases separated the two germline ends. The germline CDR1 and CDR2 sequences are MDHEN and SYDVKM. CDR3 sequence (DNA): TGTGCCAGCAGCCCAACTCATACTAGTGTCGGGCAGTACTTC. Translating gives CASSPTHTSVGQYF.

CDR3 sequence: CASGLGYGYTF. The CDR3 DNA reads as TGTGCTAGTGGTTTAGGGTATGGCTACACCTTC. This chain connects TRBV12-5 to TRBJ1-2, with D uncertain. The germline V and J ends were trimmed by 3 bases and 5 bases, with 4 bases remaining between them. The CDR3 sequence is 11 residues long. Germline CDR1 and CDR2: LGHNT and FRNRAP.

The chain employs TRBV5-6 and TRBJ2-6; D uncertain. Germline V gene sequence: CDR1 SGHDT, CDR2 YYEEEE. Deletions cut 6 bases from V and 0 bases from J, with 16 bases between. CDR3 length: 17 amino acids. The CDR3 loop is CASTIGIYSSGANVLTF. The CDR3 region has the DNA TGTGCCAGCACAATTGGGATTTATTCCTCTGGGGCCAACGTCCTGACTTTC. The variable domain in full, completed from reference TRBV5-6 and TRBJ2-6, reads DAGVTQSPTHLIKTRGQQVTLRCSPKSGHDTVSWYQQALGQGPQFIFQYYEEEERQRGNFPDRFSGHQFPNYSSELNVNALLLGDSALYLCASTIGIYSSGANVLTFGAGSRLTVL.

The chain uses TRBV4-1 and TRBJ2-1; 8 nucleotides match TRBD1. The CDR3 loop spans 15 amino acids. Germline CDR1 MGHRA, CDR2 YSYEKL. J lost 4 bases, V lost 0 bases, and 2 bases had no gene match. The CDR3: CASSQDRGLYNEQFF. Written as DNA, the CDR3 is TGCGCCAGCAGCCAAGACAGGGGGCTTTACAATGAGCAGTTCTTC.

The chain has TRBV28 and TRBJ1-2; D is possibly TRBD1 (6 bases). Trimming removed 3 bases at V and 6 bases at J, with 11 bases between. This CDR3 is built from 13 residues. CDR1 is MDHEN, CDR2 SYDVKM, per germline. CDR3 coding DNA: TGTGCCAGCAGTTTTCTAGGGACAAATGGCTACACCTTC. It specifies CASSFLGTNGYTF.

This chain uses TRBV9 with TRBJ1-2; tentatively, D is TRBD1 (6 bases). Trimming removed 0 bases at V and 7 bases at J, with 16 bases between. The CDR3 is 15 amino acids. Germline CDR1 SGDLS, CDR2 YYNGEE. CDR3 amino acids: CASSVEEQGFSGYTF. The CDR3 DNA reads as TGTGCCAGCAGCGTAGAAGAACAGGGATTCTCTGGCTACACCTTC.

The chain links TRBV5-1 to TRBJ1-1, with TRBD1 identical over 8 bases. The CDR3 has 14 amino acids. V lost 2 bases and J lost 1; bases outside the gene matches: 1. Per germline, CDR1 SGHRS and CDR2 YFSETQ. In DNA form, the CDR3 reads TGCGCCAGCAGCTTAACAGGGGGGAACACTGAAGCTTTCTTT. Translating it yields CASSLTGGNTEAFF.

The rearrangement uses TRBV9 and TRBJ2-5; the match to TRBD2 covers 9 bases. V trimming: 0 bases; J trimming: 4 bases; junction bases outside the gene matches: 4. The CDR3 runs to 15 residues. Germline assignment: CDR1 SGDLS and CDR2 YYNGEE. The CDR3 loop reads CASSVDLSGRETQYF. The CDR3 DNA reads as TGTGCCAGCAGCGTAGATCTTAGCGGGAGAGAGACCCAGTACTTC.

The table lists this clone with a count of one. This chain uses TRBV18 with TRBJ2-1; D not certain. This CDR3 is built from 12 residues. The germline CDR1 and CDR2 sequences are KGHSH and LQKENI. V was cut by 4 bases and J by 7 bases, with 8 bases left in between. The CDR3 region has the DNA TGTGCCAGCTCACAAGGTAGGAATGAGCAGTTCTTC. Encoded protein: CASSQGRNEQFF.